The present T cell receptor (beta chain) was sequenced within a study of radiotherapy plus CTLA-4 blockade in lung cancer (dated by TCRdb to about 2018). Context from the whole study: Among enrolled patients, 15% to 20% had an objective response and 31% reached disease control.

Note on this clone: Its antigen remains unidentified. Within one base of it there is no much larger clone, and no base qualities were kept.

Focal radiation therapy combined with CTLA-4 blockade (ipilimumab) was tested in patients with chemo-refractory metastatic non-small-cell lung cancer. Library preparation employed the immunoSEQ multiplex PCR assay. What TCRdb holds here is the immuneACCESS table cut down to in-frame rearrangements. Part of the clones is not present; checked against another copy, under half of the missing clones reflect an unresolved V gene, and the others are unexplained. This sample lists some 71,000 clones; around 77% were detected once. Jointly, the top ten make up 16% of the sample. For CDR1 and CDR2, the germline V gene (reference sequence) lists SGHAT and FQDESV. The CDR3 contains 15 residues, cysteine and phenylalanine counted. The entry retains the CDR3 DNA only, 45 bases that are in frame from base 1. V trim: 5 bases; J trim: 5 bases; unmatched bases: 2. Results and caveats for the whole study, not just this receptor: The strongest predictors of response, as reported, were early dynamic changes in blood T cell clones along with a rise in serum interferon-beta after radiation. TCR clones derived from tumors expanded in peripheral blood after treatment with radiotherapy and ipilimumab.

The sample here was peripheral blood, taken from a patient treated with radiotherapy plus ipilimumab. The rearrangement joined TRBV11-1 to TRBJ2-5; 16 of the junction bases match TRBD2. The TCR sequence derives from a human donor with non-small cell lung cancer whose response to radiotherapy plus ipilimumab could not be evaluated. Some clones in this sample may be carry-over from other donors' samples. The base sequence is TGTGCCAGCAGCCGGGGACTAGCGGGGGGGGAGACCCAGTACTTC. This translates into CASSRGLAGGETQYF.